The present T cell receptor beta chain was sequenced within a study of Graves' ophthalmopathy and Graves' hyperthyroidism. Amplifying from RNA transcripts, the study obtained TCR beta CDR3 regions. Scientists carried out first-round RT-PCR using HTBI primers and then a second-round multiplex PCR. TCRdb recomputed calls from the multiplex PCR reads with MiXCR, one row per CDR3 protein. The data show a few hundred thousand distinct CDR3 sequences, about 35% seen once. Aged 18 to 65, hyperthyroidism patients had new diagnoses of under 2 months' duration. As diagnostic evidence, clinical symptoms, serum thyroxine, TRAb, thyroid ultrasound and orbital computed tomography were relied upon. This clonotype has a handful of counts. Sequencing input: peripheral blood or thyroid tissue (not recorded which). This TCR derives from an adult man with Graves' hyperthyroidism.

DNA for the CDR3: TGTGCCAGCGGTACGGACCGAGTTACTAACACTGAAGCTTTCTTT. Protein sequence: CASGTDRVTNTEAFF. V usage is TRBV7-9 and J usage is TRBJ1-1; D is uncertain. Germline lookup yields CDR1 SEHNR and CDR2 FQNEAQ (reference sequence). Trimming took 8 bases from V and 2 from J, leaving 18 bases between them. The CDR3 has 15 amino acids.